The 27 T cell receptor beta chains reported below all come from one sample, sequenced in a study of response to subunit inactivated influenza vaccine (dated by TCRdb to the late 2010s). The library was produced with RT-PCR. Sequencing relied on an Illumina HiSeq 2500. Starting from the raw public reads, TCRdb applied fastp trimming at Q25, assembled clones with MiXCR and retained in-frame beta chains. Identical CDR3 protein sequences are pooled into one entry, listed with their most common genes and DNA. The sample data list about 540,000 distinct CDR3 sequences, and approximately 15% of these were observed just once. Roughly 11% of the sample is held by the ten biggest clonotypes. This sample comprised PBMCs from blood, obtained approximately 13 days after vaccination. The receptors were gathered from a man aged 45-65 years who received an inactivated influenza vaccine. Donor details come from another sample of the same person, matched by shared clones.

This clonotype was recorded a few times. The rearrangement uses TRBV4-2 and TRBJ2-3; possible D gene TRBD1, 5 bases. The V gene lost 0 bases and the J gene lost 6 bases, with 13 bases spanning the gap. Germline-derived CDR1 and CDR2 are LGHNA and YNFKEQ. This CDR3 spans 15 amino acids. The CDR3: CASSQEGAGGDTQYF. Written as DNA, the CDR3 is TGTGCCAGCAGCCAAGAAGGGGCAGGTGGGGATACGCAGTATTTT.

The chain is built from TRBV7-2 and TRBJ2-1, with 10 nucleotides matching TRBD1. The CDR3 spans 13 residues. Looked up from germline, CDR1 is SGHTA and CDR2 is FQGNSA. The V and J ends lost 5 bases and 9 bases, in that order; junction bases with no gene match: 4. The CDR3 DNA reads as TGTGCCAGCAGCAGACAGGGGGCTGCTGAGCAGTTCTTC. It is translated as CASSRQGAAEQFF. Complete variable domain (other parts from reference TRBV7-2 and TRBJ2-1): GAGVSQSPSNKVTEKGKDVELRCDPISGHTALYWYRQSLGQGLEFLIYFQGNSAPDKSGLPSDRFSAERTGGSVSTLTIQRTQQEDSAVYLCASSRQGAAEQFFGPGTRLTVL.

J is TRBJ2-1 and V is TRBV28; a possible D gene is TRBD1 (8 bases). Germline loops: CDR1 MDHEN, CDR2 SYDVKM. The V and J ends lost 5 bases and 7 bases respectively, with 18 bases between them. The CDR3 contains 15 residues. The CDR3 reads CASSGGQAGGNEQFF. The CDR3, as DNA: TGTGCCAGCAGTGGGGGACAGGCCGGGGGGAATGAGCAGTTCTTC.

This clonotype occurred a few times. This chain links TRBV9 with TRBJ2-1; 12 nucleotides line up with TRBD2. J was trimmed by 8 bases and V by 2 bases; bases with no gene match: 5. Per germline, CDR1 SGDLS and CDR2 YYNGEE. The CDR3 spans 15 residues. Here the CDR3 reads CASSVTSGGYYEQFF. CDR3 bases: TGTGCCAGCAGCGTTACTAGCGGGGGGTACTATGAGCAGTTCTTC. Variable domain in full (rest from reference TRBV9 and TRBJ2-1): DSGVTQTPKHLITATGQRVTLRCSPRSGDLSVYWYQQSLDQGLQFLIQYYNGEERAKGNILERFSAQQFPDLHSELNLSSLELGDSALYFCASSVTSGGYYEQFFGPGTRLTVL.

This chain uses TRBV12-3 or TRBV12-4 with TRBJ2-3; the D is unclear. V gave up 8 bases and J gave up 1 base, with 4 bases separating them. The CDR3 extends over 11 amino acids. The DNA for the CDR3 is TGTGCCAGCCACGGCACAGATACGCAGTATTTT. Its translation: CASHGTDTQYF.

The CDR3 here is CASGKTSGSLSYEQYF. The CDR3 region has the DNA TGTGCCAGCGGGAAGACTAGCGGGAGCCTCTCCTACGAGCAGTACTTC. The chain is built from TRBV25-1 and TRBJ2-7; 12 bases are shared with TRBD2. The ends lost 8 bases at V and 0 bases at J; junction bases unmatched: 8. Germline CDR1 reads MGHDK; CDR2 reads SYGVNS. This CDR3 has 16 residues.

The chain links TRBV30 to TRBJ2-1, with 9 nucleotides matching TRBD2. The CDR3 totals 14 residues. Germline V CDR1 and CDR2: GTSNPN, SVGIG (reference sequence). After removal of 8 bases from V and 7 bases from J, the junction contained 12 bases not matched to a gene. The CDR3 bases are TGTGCCCGATCCAAGGGCGGGGGGGGAAATGAGCAGTTCTTC. Its protein product is CARSKGGGGNEQFF. Using reference TRBV30 and TRBJ2-1 for the parts outside the CDR3, the full variable domain is SQTIHQWPATLVQPVGSPLSLECTVEGTSNPNLYWYRQAAGRGLQLLFYSVGIGQISSEVPQNLSASRPQDRQFILSSKKLLLSDSGFYLCARSKGGGGNEQFFGPGTRLTVL.

The rearrangement joins TRBV5-1 to TRBJ2-5; 11 bases agree with TRBD2. With V trimmed by 2 bases and J by 4 bases, 10 bases remained unmatched. CDR3 length: 17 residues. CDR1 and CDR2 from the germline V gene are SGHRS and YFSETQ. The CDR3 here is CASSFTSGREALETQYF. The CDR3 DNA follows: TGCGCCAGCAGCTTTACTAGCGGGAGAGAAGCTTTAGAGACCCAGTACTTC.

This clonotype has ten or more counts. The chain is built from TRBV12-3 or TRBV12-4 and TRBJ1-1; 7 bases match TRBD1. The CDR3 extends over 14 amino acids. V was pared by 4 bases and J by 0 bases, with 2 bases of the junction left unmatched. The CDR3 bases are TGTGCCAGCAGTTGGGACAGTGTGAACACTGAAGCTTTCTTT. This codes for CASSWDSVNTEAFF.

This clonotype has a count of ten or more. The chain links TRBV6-5 to TRBJ1-1, with D hard to call. The CDR3 extends over 13 amino acids. V shed 2 bases and J shed 3 bases, with 7 bases lying between them. Germline lookup yields CDR1 MNHEY and CDR2 SVGAGI. CDR3 coding DNA: TGTGCCAGCAGTTACGCGGGTTACACTGAAGCTTTCTTT. Translating gives CASSYAGYTEAFF.

This clonotype was counted a few times. The genes are TRBV6-2 or TRBV6-3 and TRBJ1-6, with a possible D match to TRBD1 (6 bases). Germline-derived CDR1 and CDR2 are MNHEY and SVGEGT. The CDR3 contains 13 residues. Deletions cut 10 bases from V and 5 bases from J, with 12 bases between. Here the CDR3 reads CANGGHDNSPLHF. The DNA for the CDR3 is TGTGCCAACGGGGGACACGATAATTCACCCCTCCACTTT.

This sequence joins TRBV7-2 and TRBJ2-3; 10 bases line up with TRBD2. Germline V gene data show CDR1 as SGHTA and CDR2 as FQGNSA. V was clipped by 5 bases and J by 14 bases; unmatched bases: 19. This CDR3 comprises 16 residues. The CDR3 coding sequence is TGTGCCAGCAGCCCCGAGATGCAGCGGGGGGGGTATAATACGTATTTT. Translation: CASSPEMQRGGYNTYF.

The rearrangement joins TRBV25-1 to TRBJ1-1; possibly TRBD1 for D (5 bases). Trimming took off 1 base at V and 5 bases at J, with 8 bases between the two ends. The CDR3 loop spans 13 amino acids. Germline-derived CDR1 and CDR2 are MGHDK and SYGVNS. CDR3 sequence reads: CASSELGGTEAFF. CDR3 sequence (DNA): TGTGCCAGCAGTGAATTGGGGGGGACTGAAGCTTTCTTT.

The gene calls are TRBV19 and TRBJ1-1; no reliable D call. This CDR3 region has 12 residues. V dropped 7 bases and J dropped 3 bases, with 9 bases sitting between them. In germline, CDR1 is LNHDA, CDR2 SQIVND (reference sequence). CDR3 region: CASNVYYTEAFF. The DNA for the CDR3 is TGTGCCAGTAATGTCTATTACACTGAAGCTTTCTTT.

The chain combines TRBV29-1 with TRBJ2-7; the D is unclear. Trimming removed 6 bases at V and 0 bases at J, with 9 bases between. The germline gives CDR1 SQVTM, CDR2 ANQGSEA. This CDR3 region has 12 residues. CDR3 protein: CSVRVVSYEQYF. In nucleotides, the CDR3 is TGCAGCGTCCGGGTCGTCTCCTACGAGCAGTACTTC.

The chain recombines TRBV4-2 with TRBJ2-2; D unclear. The CDR3 sequence is 17 residues long. Germline loops: CDR1 LGHNA, CDR2 YNFKEQ. Trimming removed 0 bases from V and 4 bases from J, with 15 bases in between. The CDR3 nucleotides read TGTGCCAGCAGCCAAGATTGGGGAATAGGTGCCACCGGGGAGCTGTTTTTT. Protein: CASSQDWGIGATGELFF.

This clonotype has more than one count but fewer than ten. The V call is TRBV4-1, the J call TRBJ2-6; 9 bases map to TRBD1. CDR1 and CDR2 (germline): MGHRA, YSYEKL. This CDR3 is built from 19 residues. V trimming: 3 bases; J trimming: 1 base; junction bases outside the gene matches: 10. CDR3 region: CASSQAPTGGYSGANVLTF. CDR3 sequence (DNA): TGCGCCAGCAGCCAGGCTCCTACAGGGGGCTATTCTGGGGCCAACGTCCTGACTTTC.

This clonotype was observed a handful of times. J is TRBJ2-5 and V is TRBV5-1, with 9 bases matching TRBD1. This CDR3 has 14 residues. CDR1 and CDR2 (germline): SGHRS, YFSETQ. V lost 7 bases, J lost 5 bases, and 9 bases stayed unmatched. In DNA form, the CDR3 reads TGCGCCAGCGGTCGGGGACAGGGCTCGGAGACCCAGTACTTC. Translating it yields CASGRGQGSETQYF.

J is TRBJ2-7 and V is TRBV12-3 or TRBV12-4; D unclear. Trimming removed 3 bases from V and 3 bases from J, with 9 bases in between. CDR3 length: 13 amino acids. The CDR3 nucleotides read TGTGCCAGCAGTTTCGGCAGCGACTACGAGCAGTACTTC. Protein product: CASSFGSDYEQYF.

In this sample, this clonotype turned up once. The chain uses TRBV2 and TRBJ2-1; 12 bases are shared with TRBD2. CDR1 and CDR2 from the germline V gene are SNHLY and FYNNEI. CDR3 length: 15 residues. V shed 7 bases and J 7 bases; nucleotides not matched to a gene: 8. The CDR3 bases are TGTGCCAGCACCCTTCTAGCGGGGGGGCTGAATGAGCAGTTCTTC. This sequence encodes CASTLLAGGLNEQFF.

The chain uses TRBV20-1 and TRBJ2-1; a weak D match, TRBD2 (6 bases). Germline values: CDR1 DFQATT, CDR2 SNEGSKA (reference sequence). V lost 1 base and J lost 0, with 16 bases in between. The CDR3 has 17 residues. The CDR3 coding sequence is TGCAGTGCTAGAGTTCTTCAAGCGGGCGTCTCCTACAATGAGCAGTTCTTC. Translation: CSARVLQAGVSYNEQFF.

V is TRBV12-3 or TRBV12-4 and J is TRBJ1-1; TRBD1 might be the D (5 bases). The V gene lost 6 bases and the J gene lost 0 bases, with 14 bases spanning the gap. CDR3 length: 15 residues. CDR3 in amino acids: CASSGGAWMNTEAFF. Here the CDR3 DNA reads TGTGCCAGCAGCGGCGGGGCCTGGATGAACACTGAAGCTTTCTTT.

This chain joins TRBV7-8 and TRBJ2-3; possible D gene TRBD1, 6 bases. The CDR3 loop spans 15 amino acids. Trimming took off 6 bases at V and 6 bases at J, with 19 bases between the two ends. CDR1 and CDR2 from the germline V gene are SGHVS and FQNEAQ. CDR3 nucleotide sequence: TGTGCCAGCAGGGCCAAACGGGTTGGGGGCGATACGCAGTATTTT. This encodes CASRAKRVGGDTQYF.

V is TRBV28 and J is TRBJ1-3; D is unclear. The length of the CDR3 is 14 residues. In germline, CDR1 is MDHEN, CDR2 SYDVKM. V was pared by 6 bases and J by 0 bases, with 9 bases between. The CDR3 protein is CASRGPSSGNTIYF. The CDR3 nucleotides are TGTGCCAGCAGAGGCCCGAGCTCTGGAAACACCATATATTTT.

The V gene is TRBV20-1, the J gene TRBJ2-6; the D is unclear. The V and J ends lost 3 bases and 1 base respectively, with 7 bases between them. The CDR3 spans 14 residues. The germline V gene encodes CDR1 DFQATT and CDR2 SNEGSKA (reference sequence). CDR3 nucleotides: TGCAGTGCTAGTCTCGGTTCTGGGGCCAACGTCCTGACTTTC. This sequence encodes CSASLGSGANVLTF.

This clonotype was observed a handful of times. This CDR3 reads CASSTGTGDLRTEAFF. The CDR3 coding sequence is TGTGCCAGCAGCACAGGGACAGGGGACTTGCGCACTGAAGCTTTCTTT. This chain joins TRBV5-5 and TRBJ1-1, with 10 bases identical to TRBD1. The V gene end was trimmed by 4 bases and the J gene end by 4 bases; junction bases not matched to a gene: 10. The germline gives CDR1 SGHKS, CDR2 YYEKEE (reference sequence). The length of the CDR3 is 16 residues.

This clonotype occurred many times. The chain combines TRBV29-1 with TRBJ2-3; 10 positions agree with TRBD2. CDR1 SQVTM and CDR2 ANQGSEA come from the germline V gene. J gave up 3 bases and V 6 bases, and 3 bases lay outside the gene matches. The CDR3 extends over 13 amino acids. The CDR3 is CSVLLAGTDTQYF. The CDR3 DNA follows: TGCAGCGTCCTACTAGCGGGGACAGATACGCAGTATTTT.